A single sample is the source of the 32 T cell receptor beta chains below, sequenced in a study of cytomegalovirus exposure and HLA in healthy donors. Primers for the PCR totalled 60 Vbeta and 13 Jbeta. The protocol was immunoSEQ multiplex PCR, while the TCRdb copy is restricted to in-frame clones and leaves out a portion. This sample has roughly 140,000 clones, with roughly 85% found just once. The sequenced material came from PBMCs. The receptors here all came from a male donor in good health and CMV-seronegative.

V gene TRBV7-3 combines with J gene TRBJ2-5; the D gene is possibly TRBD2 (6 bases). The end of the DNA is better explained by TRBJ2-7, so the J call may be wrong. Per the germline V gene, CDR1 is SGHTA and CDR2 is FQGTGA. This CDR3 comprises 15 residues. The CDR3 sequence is CASSLRGGAPYEQYF. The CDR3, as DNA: TGTGCCAGCAGCTTAAGAGGAGGGGCCCCCTACGAGCAGTACTTC.

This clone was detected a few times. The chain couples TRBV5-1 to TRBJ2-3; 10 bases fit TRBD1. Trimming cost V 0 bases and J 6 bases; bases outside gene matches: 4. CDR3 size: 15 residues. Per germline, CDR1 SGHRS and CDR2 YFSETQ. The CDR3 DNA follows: TGCGCCAGCAGCTTGGGACAGGGGGCATATGATACGCAGTATTTT. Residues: CASSLGQGAYDTQYF.

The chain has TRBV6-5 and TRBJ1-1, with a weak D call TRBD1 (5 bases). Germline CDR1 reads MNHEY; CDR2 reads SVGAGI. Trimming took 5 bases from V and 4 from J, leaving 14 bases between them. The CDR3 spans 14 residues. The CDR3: CASSTDSESTEAFF. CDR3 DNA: TGTGCCAGCAGTACTGACAGCGAGTCCACTGAAGCTTTCTTT.

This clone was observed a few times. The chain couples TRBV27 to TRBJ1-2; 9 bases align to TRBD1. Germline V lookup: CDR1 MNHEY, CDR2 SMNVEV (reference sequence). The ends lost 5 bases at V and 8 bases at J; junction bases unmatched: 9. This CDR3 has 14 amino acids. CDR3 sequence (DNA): TGTGCCAGCAGTGGAACCGGGACAGGGTACGGCTACACCTTC. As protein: CASSGTGTGYGYTF.

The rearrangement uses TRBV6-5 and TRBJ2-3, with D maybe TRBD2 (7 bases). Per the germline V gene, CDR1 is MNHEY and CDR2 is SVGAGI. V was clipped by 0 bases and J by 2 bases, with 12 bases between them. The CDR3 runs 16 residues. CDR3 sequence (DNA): TGTGCCAGCAGTTACTCGATAGGGGGGGCCACAGATACGCAGTATTTT. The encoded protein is CASSYSIGGATDTQYF.

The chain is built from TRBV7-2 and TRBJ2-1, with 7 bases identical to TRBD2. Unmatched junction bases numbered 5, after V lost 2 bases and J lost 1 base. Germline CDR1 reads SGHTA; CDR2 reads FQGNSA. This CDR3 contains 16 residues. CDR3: CASSLNSGPSYNEQFF. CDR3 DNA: TGTGCCAGCAGCTTAAATAGCGGGCCTTCCTACAATGAGCAGTTCTTC.

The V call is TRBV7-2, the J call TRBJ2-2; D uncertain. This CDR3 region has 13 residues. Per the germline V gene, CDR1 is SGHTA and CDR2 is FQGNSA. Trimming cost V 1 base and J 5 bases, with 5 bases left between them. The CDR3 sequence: CASSLGITGELFF. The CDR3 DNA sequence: TGTGCCAGCAGCTTAGGTATTACCGGGGAGCTGTTTTTT.

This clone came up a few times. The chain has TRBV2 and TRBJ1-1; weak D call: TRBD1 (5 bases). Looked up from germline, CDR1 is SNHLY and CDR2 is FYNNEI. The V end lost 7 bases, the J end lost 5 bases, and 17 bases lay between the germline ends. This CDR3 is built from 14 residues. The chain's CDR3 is CASIRPGQGTEAFF. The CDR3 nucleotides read TGTGCCAGCATCCGTCCTGGACAAGGGACTGAAGCTTTCTTT.

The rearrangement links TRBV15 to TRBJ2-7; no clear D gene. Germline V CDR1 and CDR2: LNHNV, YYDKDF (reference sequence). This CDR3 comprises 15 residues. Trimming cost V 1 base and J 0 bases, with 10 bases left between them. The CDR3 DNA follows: TGTGCCACCAGCAGAGGGGCGAGTAGCTCCTACGAGCAGTACTTC. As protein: CATSRGASSSYEQYF.

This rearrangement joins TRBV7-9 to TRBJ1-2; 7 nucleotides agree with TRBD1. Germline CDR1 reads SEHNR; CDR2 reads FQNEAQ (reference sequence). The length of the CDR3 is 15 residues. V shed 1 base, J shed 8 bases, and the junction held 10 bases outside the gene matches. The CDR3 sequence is CASSLEQGEALGYTF. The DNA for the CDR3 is TGTGCCAGCAGCTTAGAGCAGGGGGAGGCCTTGGGCTACACCTTC.

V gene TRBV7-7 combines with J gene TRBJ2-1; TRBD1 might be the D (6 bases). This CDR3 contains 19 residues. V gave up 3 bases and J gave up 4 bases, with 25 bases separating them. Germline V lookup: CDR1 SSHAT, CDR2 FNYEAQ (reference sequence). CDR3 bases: TGTGCCAGCAGCTTGCCGGGACATACACAATTTCACAGTTACAATGAGCAGTTCTTC. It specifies CASSLPGHTQFHSYNEQFF.

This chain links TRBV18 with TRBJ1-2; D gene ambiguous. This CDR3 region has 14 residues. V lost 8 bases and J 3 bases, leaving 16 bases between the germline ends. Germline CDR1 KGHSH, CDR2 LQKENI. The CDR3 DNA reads TGTGCCAGCGCTACCTATGACTGGGACTATGGCTACACCTTC. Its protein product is CASATYDWDYGYTF.

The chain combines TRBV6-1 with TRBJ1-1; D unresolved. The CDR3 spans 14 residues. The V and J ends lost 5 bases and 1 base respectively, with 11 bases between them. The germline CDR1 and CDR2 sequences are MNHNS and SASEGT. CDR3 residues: CASSLIGENTEAFF. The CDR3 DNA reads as TGTGCCAGCAGTCTCATCGGGGAGAACACTGAAGCTTTCTTT.

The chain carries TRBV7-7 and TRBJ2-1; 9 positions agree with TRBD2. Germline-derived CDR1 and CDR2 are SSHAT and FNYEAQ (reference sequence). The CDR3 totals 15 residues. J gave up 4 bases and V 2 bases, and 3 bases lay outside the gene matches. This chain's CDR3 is CASSLISGSYNEQFF. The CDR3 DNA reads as TGTGCCAGCAGCTTAATTAGCGGGAGTTACAATGAGCAGTTCTTC.

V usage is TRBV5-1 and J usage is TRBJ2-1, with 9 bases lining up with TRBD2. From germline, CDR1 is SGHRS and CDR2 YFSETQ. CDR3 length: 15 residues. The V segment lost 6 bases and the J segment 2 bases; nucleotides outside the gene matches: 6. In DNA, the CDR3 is TGCGCCAGCACCCTGACTAGCGGTCCCTACAATGAGCAGTTCTTC. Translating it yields CASTLTSGPYNEQFF. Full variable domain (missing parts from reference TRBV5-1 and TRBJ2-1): KAGVTQTPRYLIKTRGQQVTLSCSPISGHRSVSWYQQTPGQGLQFLFEYFSETQRNKGNFPGRFSGRQFSNSRSEMNVSTLELGDSALYLCASTLTSGPYNEQFFGPGTRLTVL.

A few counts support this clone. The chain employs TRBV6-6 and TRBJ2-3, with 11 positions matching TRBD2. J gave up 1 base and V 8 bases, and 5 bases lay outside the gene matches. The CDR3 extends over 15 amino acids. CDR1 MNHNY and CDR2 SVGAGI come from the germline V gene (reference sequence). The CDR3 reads CASSMGLAGTDTQYF. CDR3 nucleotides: TGTGCCAGCTCGATGGGACTAGCGGGCACAGATACGCAGTATTTT.

The CDR3 region has the DNA TGTGCCAGCAGCGGCCTGACAGGGAACTATGGCTACACCTTC. This sequence encodes CASSGLTGNYGYTF. The rearrangement links TRBV11-2 to TRBJ1-2, with 7 bases fitting TRBD1. Germline-derived CDR1 and CDR2 are SGHAT and FQNNGV. Unmatched junction bases numbered 5, after V lost 5 bases and J lost 2 bases. The CDR3 is 14 residues long.

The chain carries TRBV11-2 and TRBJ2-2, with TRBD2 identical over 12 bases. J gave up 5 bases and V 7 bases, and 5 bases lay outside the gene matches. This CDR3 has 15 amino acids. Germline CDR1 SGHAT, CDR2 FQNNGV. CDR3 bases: TGTGCCAGCAACCCGCTAGCGGGGGGGACCGGGGAGCTGTTTTTT. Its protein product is CASNPLAGGTGELFF.

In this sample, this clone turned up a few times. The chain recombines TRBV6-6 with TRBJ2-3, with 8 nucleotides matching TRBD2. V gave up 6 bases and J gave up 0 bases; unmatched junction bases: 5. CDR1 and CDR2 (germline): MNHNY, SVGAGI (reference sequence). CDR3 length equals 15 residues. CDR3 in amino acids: CASRVAGPSTDTQYF. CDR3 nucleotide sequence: TGTGCCAGCAGGGTAGCGGGGCCTAGCACAGATACGCAGTATTTT.

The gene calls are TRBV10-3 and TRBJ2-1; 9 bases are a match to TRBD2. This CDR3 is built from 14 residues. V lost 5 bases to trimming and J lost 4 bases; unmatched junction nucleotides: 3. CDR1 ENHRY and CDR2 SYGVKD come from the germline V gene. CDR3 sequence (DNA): TGTGCCATCAGTACTAGCGGGTTATACAATGAGCAGTTCTTC. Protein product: CAISTSGLYNEQFF.

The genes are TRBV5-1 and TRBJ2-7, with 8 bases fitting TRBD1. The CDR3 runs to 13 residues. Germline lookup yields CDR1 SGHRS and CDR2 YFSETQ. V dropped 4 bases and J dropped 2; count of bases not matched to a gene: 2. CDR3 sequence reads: CASSPDRAYEQYF. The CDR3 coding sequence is TGCGCCAGCAGCCCGGACAGGGCCTACGAGCAGTACTTC.

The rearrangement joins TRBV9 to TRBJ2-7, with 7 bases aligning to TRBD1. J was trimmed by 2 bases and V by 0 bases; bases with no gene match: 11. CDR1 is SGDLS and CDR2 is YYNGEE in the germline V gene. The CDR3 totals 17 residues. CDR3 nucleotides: TGTGCCAGCAGCGTAGCTGACTCACAGGGGTTCCCCTACGAGCAGTACTTC. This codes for CASSVADSQGFPYEQYF.

Written as DNA, the CDR3 is TGTGCCAGCAGCCGGGCGGGACAGGGGAGGGCGGGGGAGCTGTTTTTT. As protein: CASSRAGQGRAGELFF. This chain joins TRBV27 and TRBJ2-2; 10 bases fit TRBD1. CDR1 and CDR2 (germline): MNHEY, SMNVEV (reference sequence). The CDR3 contains 16 residues. V was pared by 6 bases and J by 8 bases, with 12 bases of the junction left unmatched.

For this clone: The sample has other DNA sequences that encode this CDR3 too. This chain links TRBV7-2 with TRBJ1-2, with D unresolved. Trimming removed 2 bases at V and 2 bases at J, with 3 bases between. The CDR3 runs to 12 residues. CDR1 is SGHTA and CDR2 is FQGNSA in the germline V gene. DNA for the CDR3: TGTGCCAGCAGCTTACGGAACTATGGCTACACCTTC. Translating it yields CASSLRNYGYTF. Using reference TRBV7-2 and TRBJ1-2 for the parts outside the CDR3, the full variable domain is GAGVSQSPSNKVTEKGKDVELRCDPISGHTALYWYRQSLGQGLEFLIYFQGNSAPDKSGLPSDRFSAERTGGSVSTLTIQRTQQEDSAVYLCASSLRNYGYTFGSGTRLTVV.

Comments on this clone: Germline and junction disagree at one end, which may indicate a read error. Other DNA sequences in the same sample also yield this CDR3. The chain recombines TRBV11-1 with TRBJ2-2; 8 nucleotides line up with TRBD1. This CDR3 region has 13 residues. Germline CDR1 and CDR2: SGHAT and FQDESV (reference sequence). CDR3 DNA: TGCGCCAGCAGAGGACAGGGACCCGGGGAGCTGTTTTTT. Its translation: CASRGQGPGELFF.

CDR3 residues: CASSPRAASGSTDTQYF. In DNA form, the CDR3 reads TGTGCCAGCAGCCCGAGGGCGGCTAGCGGGAGTACAGATACGCAGTATTTT. The chain is built from TRBV7-3 and TRBJ2-3; 10 bases match TRBD2. Germline assignment: CDR1 SGHTA and CDR2 FQGTGA. The CDR3 has 17 amino acids. Trimming cost V 5 bases and J 3 bases; bases outside gene matches: 11.

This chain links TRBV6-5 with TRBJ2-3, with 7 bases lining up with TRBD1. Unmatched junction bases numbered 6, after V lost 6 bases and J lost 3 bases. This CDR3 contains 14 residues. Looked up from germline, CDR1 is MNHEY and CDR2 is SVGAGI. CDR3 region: CASRGQATTDTQYF. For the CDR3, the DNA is TGTGCCAGCAGAGGACAGGCCACTACAGATACGCAGTATTTT.

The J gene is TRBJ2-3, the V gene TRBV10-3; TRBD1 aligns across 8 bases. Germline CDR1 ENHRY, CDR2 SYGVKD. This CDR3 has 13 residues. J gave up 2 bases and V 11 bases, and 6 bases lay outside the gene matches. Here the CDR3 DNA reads TGTGCCTTCGGGACAGGTGACACAGATACGCAGTATTTT. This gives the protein CAFGTGDTDTQYF.

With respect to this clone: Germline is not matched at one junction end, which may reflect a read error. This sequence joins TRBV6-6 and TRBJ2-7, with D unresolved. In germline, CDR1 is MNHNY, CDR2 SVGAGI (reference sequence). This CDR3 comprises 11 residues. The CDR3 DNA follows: TGTGCCAGCAGTTACTCGAGTGCCCTATCCTTC. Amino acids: CASSYSSALSF.

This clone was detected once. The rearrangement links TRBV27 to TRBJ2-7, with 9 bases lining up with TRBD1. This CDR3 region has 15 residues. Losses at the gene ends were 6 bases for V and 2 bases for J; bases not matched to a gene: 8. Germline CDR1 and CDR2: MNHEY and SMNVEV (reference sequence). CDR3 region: CASRGQGVGAYEQYF. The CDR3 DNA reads TGTGCCAGCAGGGGACAGGGAGTGGGCGCCTACGAGCAGTACTTC.

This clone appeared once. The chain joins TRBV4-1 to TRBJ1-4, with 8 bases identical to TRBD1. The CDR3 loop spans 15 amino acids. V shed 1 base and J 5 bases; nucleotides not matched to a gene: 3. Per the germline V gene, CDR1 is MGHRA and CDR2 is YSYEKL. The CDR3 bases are TGCGCCAGCAGCCAAGCGACAGGGGTGAATGAAAAACTGTTTTTT. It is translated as CASSQATGVNEKLFF.

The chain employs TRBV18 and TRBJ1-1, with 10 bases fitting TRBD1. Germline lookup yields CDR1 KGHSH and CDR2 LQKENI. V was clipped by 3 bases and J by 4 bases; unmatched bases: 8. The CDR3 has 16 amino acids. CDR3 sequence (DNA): TGTGCCAGCTCACCTCGGGACAGGGGAGGCCCCACTGAAGCTTTCTTT. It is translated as CASSPRDRGGPTEAFF.